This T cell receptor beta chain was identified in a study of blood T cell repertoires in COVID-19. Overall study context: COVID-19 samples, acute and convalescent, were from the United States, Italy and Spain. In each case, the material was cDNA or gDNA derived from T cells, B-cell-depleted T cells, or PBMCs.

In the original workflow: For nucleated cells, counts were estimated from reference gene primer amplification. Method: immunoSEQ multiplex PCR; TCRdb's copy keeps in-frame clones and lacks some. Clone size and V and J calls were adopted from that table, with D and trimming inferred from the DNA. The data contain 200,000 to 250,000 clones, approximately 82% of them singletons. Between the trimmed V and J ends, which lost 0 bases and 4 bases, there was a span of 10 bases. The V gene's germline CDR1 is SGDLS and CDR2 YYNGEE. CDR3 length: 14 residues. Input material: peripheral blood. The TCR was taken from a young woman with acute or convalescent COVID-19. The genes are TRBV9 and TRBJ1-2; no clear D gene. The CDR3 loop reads CASSVAFQSYGYTF. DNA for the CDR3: TGTGCCAGCAGCGTAGCTTTCCAGTCCTATGGCTACACCTTC.